Following are 7 T cell receptor beta chains from one sample sequenced in a study of T cell responses to AZD1222 COVID-19 vaccine (dated by TCRdb to the early 2020s). The time point label for this specimen denotes: baseline before first vaccination. The library was obtained by the immunoSEQ multiplex PCR assay. What TCRdb holds here is the immuneACCESS table cut down to in-frame rearrangements. Part of the clones is not present; checked against another copy, under half of the missing clones reflect an unresolved V gene, and the others are unexplained. For this sample there are 120,000 to 150,000 clones; roughly nine tenths appear just once. The ten most abundant clones make up about 5% of the sample. Sample: peripheral blood, taken on day 0 of AZD1222 vaccination. The receptors were sampled from an adult in good health.

V and J are TRBV24-1 and TRBJ2-3, with D perhaps TRBD1 or TRBD2 (5 bases each). Germline CDR1 and CDR2: KGHDR and SFDVKD. The V and J ends lost 5 bases and 4 bases respectively, with 15 bases between them. The CDR3 loop spans 15 amino acids. This CDR3 reads CATSVGDRVADTQYF. The CDR3 DNA follows: TGTGCCACCAGTGTGGGGGACCGGGTAGCAGATACGCAGTATTTT.

V is TRBV4-3 and J is TRBJ1-5; D ambiguous. Per germline, CDR1 LGHNA and CDR2 YSLEER. Trimming pared 4 bases from V and 3 bases from J, leaving 10 bases between. The CDR3 runs 14 residues. CDR3 sequence: CASSPDVYNQPQHF. CDR3 in DNA: TGCGCCAGCAGCCCAGATGTTTACAATCAGCCCCAGCATTTT.

The chain has TRBV5-1 and TRBJ2-1, with D unclear. With 4 bases removed from V and 2 bases from J, the gap between germline ends came to 10 bases. The germline CDR1 and CDR2 sequences are SGHRS and YFSETQ. This CDR3 comprises 14 residues. CDR3 in DNA: TGCGCCAGCAGCGTAGGATCCCCCTACAATGAGCAGTTCTTC. Its translation is CASSVGSPYNEQFF.

The chain recombines TRBV5-8 with TRBJ1-5; D not resolved. The CDR3 has 15 amino acids. In germline, CDR1 is SGHTS, CDR2 YDEGEE. V dropped 2 bases and J dropped 2 bases, with 11 bases sitting between them. CDR3 residues: CASSFGQVGNQPQHF. CDR3 nucleotide sequence: TGTGCCAGCAGCTTCGGGCAGGTTGGCAATCAGCCCCAGCATTTT.

The chain links TRBV4-1 to TRBJ1-3, with D perhaps TRBD1 (5 bases). Germline-derived CDR1 and CDR2 are MGHRA and YSYEKL. Trimming left V 3 bases short and J 2 bases short, with 14 bases between. This CDR3 has 16 residues. The CDR3 DNA sequence: TGCGCCAGCAGCCAGACTCCGGGGCCTGCTGGAAACACCATATATTTT. Amino acids: CASSQTPGPAGNTIYF.

V usage is TRBV2 and J usage is TRBJ1-6; TRBD1 matches 8 bases. V shed 4 bases, J shed 5 bases, and the junction held 4 bases outside the gene matches. Germline V gene data show CDR1 as SNHLY and CDR2 as FYNNEI. The CDR3 extends over 15 amino acids. The CDR3 region is CASSVGQGHNSPLHF. CDR3 DNA sequence: TGTGCCAGCAGTGTCGGACAGGGCCATAATTCACCCCTCCACTTT. The full variable domain, rest sourced from reference TRBV2 and TRBJ1-6, is EPEVTQTPSHQVTQMGQEVILRCVPISNHLYFYWYRQILGQKVEFLVSFYNNEISEKSEIFDDQFSVERPDGSNFTLKIRSTKLEDSAMYFCASSVGQGHNSPLHFGNGTRLTVT.

The DNA for the CDR3 is TGTGCCAGCAGTAGTACCGGGACTAGCGTAGACGAGCAGTACTTC. It is translated as CASSSTGTSVDEQYF. The chain combines TRBV7-2 with TRBJ2-7; TRBD2 aligns across 10 bases. V shed 6 bases, J shed 5 bases, and the junction held 10 bases outside the gene matches. This CDR3 is built from 15 residues. Germline V gene data show CDR1 as SGHTA and CDR2 as FQGNSA.